This T cell receptor (beta chain) stems from a study of blood T cell repertoires in COVID-19. The CDR3 covers 15 residues. Germline CDR1 and CDR2: MGHRA and YSYEKL. The germline V and J ends were trimmed by 0 bases and 0 bases, with 9 bases remaining between them. Assay used: immunoSEQ multiplex PCR; TCRdb lists only in-frame clones, some missing. The sample consists of 200,000 to 250,000 clones, 80% to 85% of them appearing once. V usage is TRBV4-1 and J usage is TRBJ2-7; tentative D call: TRBD2 (5 bases). The clonotype was recovered from a woman aged 55-75 years who had recovered from COVID-19. The sequenced material came from peripheral blood. CDR3 DNA: TGCGCCAGCAGCCAAGATCGACTAAGCTCCTACGAGCAGTACTTC. It translates to CASSQDRLSSYEQYF.